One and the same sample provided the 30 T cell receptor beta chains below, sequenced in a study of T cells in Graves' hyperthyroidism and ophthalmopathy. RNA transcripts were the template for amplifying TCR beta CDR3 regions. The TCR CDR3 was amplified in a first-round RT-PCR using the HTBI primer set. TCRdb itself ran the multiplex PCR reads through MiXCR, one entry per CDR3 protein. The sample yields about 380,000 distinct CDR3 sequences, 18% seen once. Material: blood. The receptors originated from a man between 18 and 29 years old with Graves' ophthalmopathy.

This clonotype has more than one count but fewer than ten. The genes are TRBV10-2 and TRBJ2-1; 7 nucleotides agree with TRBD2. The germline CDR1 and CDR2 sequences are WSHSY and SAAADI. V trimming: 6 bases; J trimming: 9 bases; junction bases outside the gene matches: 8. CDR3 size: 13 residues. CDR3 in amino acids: CASSQFSSGEQFF. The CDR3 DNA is TGCGCCAGCAGCCAATTTTCTAGCGGTGAGCAGTTCTTC.

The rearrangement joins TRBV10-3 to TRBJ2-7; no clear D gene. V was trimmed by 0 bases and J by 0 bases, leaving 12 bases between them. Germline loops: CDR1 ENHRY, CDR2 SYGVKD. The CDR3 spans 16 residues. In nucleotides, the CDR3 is TGTGCCATCAGTGAGTCTGCAGGAACCATCTCCTACGAGCAGTACTTC. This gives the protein CAISESAGTISYEQYF.

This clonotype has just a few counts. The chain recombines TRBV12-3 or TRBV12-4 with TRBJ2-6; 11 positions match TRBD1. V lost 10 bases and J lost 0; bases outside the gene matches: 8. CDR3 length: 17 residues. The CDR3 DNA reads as TGTGCCACCCTGGGGGACAGGGGGGGCTCTGGGGCCAACGTCCTGACTTTC. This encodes CATLGDRGGSGANVLTF.

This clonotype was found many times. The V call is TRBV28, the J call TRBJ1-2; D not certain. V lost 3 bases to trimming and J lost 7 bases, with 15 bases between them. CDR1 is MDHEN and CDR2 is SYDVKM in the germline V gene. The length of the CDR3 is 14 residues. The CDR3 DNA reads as TGTGCCAGCAGTTTGCCCGGGATGGAGATTGGCTACACCTTC. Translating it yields CASSLPGMEIGYTF.

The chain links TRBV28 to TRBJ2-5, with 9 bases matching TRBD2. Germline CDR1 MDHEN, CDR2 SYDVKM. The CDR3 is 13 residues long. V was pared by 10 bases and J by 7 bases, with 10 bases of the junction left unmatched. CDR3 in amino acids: CAISTSGTGTQYF. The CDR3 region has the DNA TGTGCCATCTCGACTAGCGGCACAGGGACCCAGTACTTC.

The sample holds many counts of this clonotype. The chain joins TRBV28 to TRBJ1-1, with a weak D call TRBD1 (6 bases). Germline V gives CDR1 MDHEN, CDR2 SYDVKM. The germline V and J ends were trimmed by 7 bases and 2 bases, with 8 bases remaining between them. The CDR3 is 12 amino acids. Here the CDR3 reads CASIGGNTEAFF. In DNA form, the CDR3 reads TGTGCCAGCATAGGGGGTAACACTGAAGCTTTCTTT.

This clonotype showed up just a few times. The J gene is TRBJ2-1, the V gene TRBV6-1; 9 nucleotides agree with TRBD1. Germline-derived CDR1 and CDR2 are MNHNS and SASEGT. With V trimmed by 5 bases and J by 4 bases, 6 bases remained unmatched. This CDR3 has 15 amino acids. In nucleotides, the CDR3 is TGTGCCAGCAGTCAGACAGGGGGTGAATACAATGAGCAGTTCTTC. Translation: CASSQTGGEYNEQFF.

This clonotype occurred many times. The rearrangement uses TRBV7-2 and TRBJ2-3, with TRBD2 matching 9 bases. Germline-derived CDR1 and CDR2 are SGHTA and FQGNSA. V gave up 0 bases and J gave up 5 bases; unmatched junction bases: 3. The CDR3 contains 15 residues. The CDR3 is CASSLAGGGVDTQYF. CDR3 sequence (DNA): TGTGCCAGCAGCTTAGCAGGCGGGGGGGTAGATACGCAGTATTTT.

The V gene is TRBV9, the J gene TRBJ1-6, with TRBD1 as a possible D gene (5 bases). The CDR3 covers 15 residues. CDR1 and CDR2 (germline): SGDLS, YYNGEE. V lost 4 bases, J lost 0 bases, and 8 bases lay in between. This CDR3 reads CASSLRDSYNSPLHF. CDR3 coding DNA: TGTGCCAGCAGCCTCAGGGACTCCTATAATTCACCCCTCCACTTT.

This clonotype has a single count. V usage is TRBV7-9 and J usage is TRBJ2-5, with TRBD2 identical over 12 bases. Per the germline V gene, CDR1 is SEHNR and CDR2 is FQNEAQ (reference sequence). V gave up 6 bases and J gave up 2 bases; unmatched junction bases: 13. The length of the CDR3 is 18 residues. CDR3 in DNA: TGTGCCAGCAGTCGGGACTCTAGCGGGGGGGCCCTTCAAGAGACCCAGTACTTC. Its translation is CASSRDSSGGALQETQYF.

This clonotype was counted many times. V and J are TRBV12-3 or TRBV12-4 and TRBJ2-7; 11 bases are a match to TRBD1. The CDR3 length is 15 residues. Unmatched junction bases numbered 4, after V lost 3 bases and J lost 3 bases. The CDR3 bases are TGTGCCAGCAGTTTGTTCGGGACAGGGGGCTACGAGCAGTACTTC. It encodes CASSLFGTGGYEQYF.

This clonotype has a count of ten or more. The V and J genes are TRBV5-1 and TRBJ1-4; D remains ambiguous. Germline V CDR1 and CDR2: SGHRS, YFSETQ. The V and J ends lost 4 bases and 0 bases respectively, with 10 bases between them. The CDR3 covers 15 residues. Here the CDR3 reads CASSEGAATNEKLFF. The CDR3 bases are TGCGCCAGCAGCGAGGGTGCTGCAACTAATGAAAAACTGTTTTTT.

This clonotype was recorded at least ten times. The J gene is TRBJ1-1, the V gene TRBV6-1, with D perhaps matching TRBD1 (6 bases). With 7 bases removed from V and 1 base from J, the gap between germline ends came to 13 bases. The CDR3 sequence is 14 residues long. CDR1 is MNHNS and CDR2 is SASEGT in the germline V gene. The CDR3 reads CASKGDGRNTEAFF. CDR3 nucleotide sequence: TGTGCCAGCAAGGGGGACGGACGGAACACTGAAGCTTTCTTT.

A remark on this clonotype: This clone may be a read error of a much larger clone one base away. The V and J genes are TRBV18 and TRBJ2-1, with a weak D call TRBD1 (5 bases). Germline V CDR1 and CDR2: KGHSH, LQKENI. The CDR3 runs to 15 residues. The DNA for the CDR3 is TGTGCCAGCCCACCAGGGCAGAACTCCTACAATGAGCAGTTCTTC. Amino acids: CASPPGQNSYNEQFF.

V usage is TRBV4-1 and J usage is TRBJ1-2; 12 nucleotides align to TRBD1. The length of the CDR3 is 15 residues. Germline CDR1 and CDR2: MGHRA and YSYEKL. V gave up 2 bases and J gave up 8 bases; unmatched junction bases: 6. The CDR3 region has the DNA TGCGCCAGCAGCCAACCAGGGGACAGGGGGCACGGCTACACCTTC. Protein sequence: CASSQPGDRGHGYTF.

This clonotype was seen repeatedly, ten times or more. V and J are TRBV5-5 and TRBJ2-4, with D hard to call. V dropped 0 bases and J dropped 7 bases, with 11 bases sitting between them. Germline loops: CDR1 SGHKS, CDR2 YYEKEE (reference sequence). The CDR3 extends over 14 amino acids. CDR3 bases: TGTGCCAGCAGCTTGGTAGGGCCCGGGAACATTCAGTACTTC. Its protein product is CASSLVGPGNIQYF.

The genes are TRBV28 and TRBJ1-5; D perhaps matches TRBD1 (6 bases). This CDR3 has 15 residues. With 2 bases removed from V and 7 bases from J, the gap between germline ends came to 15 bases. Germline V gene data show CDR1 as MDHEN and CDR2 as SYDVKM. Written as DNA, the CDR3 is TGTGCCAGCAGTTTAGCCAGGGGACGGGGACAGCCCCAGCATTTT. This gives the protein CASSLARGRGQPQHF.

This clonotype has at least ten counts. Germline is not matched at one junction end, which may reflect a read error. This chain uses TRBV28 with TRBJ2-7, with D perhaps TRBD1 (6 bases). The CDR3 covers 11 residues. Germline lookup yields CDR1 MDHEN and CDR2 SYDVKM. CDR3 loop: CASSTSDSLNF. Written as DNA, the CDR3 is TGTGCCAGCAGTACCTCGGACAGTCTAAACTTC.

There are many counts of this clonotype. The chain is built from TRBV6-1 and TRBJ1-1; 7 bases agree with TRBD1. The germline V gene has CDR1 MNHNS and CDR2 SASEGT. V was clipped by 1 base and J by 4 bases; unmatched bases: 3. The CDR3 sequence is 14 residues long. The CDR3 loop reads CASSEGTGRTEAFF. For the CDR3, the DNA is TGTGCCAGCAGTGAAGGGACAGGCCGCACTGAAGCTTTCTTT.

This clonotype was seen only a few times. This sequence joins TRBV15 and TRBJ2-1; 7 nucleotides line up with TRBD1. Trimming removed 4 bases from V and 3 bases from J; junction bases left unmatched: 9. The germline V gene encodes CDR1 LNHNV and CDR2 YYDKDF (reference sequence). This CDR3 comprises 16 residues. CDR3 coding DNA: TGTGCCACCAGCAAAGGCCACGGGACAGTCTACAATGAGCAGTTCTTC. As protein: CATSKGHGTVYNEQFF.

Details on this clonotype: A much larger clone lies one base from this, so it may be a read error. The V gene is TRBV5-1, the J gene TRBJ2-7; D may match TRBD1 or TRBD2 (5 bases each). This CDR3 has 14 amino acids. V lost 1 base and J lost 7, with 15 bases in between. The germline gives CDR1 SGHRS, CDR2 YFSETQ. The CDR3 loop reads CASSLTFGANEQYF. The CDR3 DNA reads TGCGCCAGCAGCTTGACCTTCGGGGCTAATGAGCAGTACTTC.

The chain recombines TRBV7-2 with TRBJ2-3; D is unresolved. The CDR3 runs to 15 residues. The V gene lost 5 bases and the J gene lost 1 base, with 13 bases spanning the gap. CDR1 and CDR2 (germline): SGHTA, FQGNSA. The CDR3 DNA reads TGTGCCAGCAGCCCCGACCTGTTAGGCACAGATACGCAGTATTTT. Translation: CASSPDLLGTDTQYF.

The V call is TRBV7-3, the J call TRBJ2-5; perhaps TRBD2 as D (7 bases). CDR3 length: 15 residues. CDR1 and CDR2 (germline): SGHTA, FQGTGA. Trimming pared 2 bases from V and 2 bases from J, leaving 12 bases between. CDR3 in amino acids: CASSLWRGPQETQYF. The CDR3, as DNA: TGTGCCAGCAGCTTATGGCGGGGGCCACAAGAGACCCAGTACTTC.

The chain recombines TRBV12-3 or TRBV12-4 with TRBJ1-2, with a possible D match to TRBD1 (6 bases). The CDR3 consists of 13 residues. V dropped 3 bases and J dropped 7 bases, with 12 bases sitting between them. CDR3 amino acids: CASSFHRVLGYTF. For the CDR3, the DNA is TGTGCCAGCAGTTTCCACAGGGTTCTTGGCTACACCTTC.

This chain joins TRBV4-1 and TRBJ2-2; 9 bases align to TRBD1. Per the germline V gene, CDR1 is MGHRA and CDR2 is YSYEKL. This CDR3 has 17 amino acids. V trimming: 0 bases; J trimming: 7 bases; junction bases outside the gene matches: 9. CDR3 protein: CASSQEGGQGFGGELFF. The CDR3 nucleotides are TGCGCCAGCAGCCAAGAGGGGGGACAGGGATTCGGCGGGGAGCTGTTTTTT.

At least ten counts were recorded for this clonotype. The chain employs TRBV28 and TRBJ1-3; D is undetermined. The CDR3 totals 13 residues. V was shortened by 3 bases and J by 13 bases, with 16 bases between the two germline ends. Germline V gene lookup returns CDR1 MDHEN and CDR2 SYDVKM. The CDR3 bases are TGTGCCAGCAGTTTCAGACTGGCAAAGATAATATATTTT. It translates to CASSFRLAKIIYF.

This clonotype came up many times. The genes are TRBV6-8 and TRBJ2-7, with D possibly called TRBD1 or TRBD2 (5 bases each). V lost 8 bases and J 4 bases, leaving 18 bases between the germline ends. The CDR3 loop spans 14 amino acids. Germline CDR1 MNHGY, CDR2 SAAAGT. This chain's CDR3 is CASRNRDGRYEQYF. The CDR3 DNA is TGTGCCAGCCGCAATCGGGACGGAAGATACGAGCAGTACTTC.

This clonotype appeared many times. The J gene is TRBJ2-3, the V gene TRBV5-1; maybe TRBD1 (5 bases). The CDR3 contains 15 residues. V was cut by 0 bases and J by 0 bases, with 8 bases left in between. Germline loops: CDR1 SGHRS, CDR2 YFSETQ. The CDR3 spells CASSLDRRSTDTQYF. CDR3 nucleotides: TGCGCCAGCAGCTTGGACAGGCGGAGCACAGATACGCAGTATTTT.

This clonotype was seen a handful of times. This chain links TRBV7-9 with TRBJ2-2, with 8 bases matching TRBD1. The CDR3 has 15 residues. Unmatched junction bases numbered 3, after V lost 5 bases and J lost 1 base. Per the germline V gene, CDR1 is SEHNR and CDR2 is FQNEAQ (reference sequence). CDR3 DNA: TGTGCCAGCAGCGCCGGGACAGGGAACACCGGGGAGCTGTTTTTT. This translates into CASSAGTGNTGELFF. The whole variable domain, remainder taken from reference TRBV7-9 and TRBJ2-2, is DTGVSQNPRHKITKRGQNVTFRCDPISEHNRLYWYRQTLGQGPEFLTYFQNEAQLEKSRLLSDRFSAERPKGSFSTLEIQRTEQGDSAMYLCASSAGTGNTGELFFGEGSRLTVL.

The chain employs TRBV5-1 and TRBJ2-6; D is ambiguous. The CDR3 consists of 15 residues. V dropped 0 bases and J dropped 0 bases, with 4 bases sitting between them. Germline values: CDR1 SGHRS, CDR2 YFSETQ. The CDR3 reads CASSLAVSGANVLTF. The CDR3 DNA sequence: TGCGCCAGCAGCTTGGCTGTCTCTGGGGCCAACGTCCTGACTTTC.